These T cell receptor beta chains were read from a single sample in a study of beta chain features in type 1 diabetes. TCRdb's table, derived via immunoSEQ multiplex PCR, lists solely in-frame clones and lacks some. The sample contains about 160,000 clones, about 9.8% of which appear only once. The material sequenced was central memory CD4+ T cells from blood. The receptor set was obtained from a woman between 18 and 29 years old in good health. CDR3s include the opening cysteine and the closing phenylalanine or tryptophan. The D gene is left open where the match is weak. Clone size appears in some rows only: once, few, many, or a class for an expanded clone.

size,D,V,J,DNA,CDR3
.,TRBD1,TRBV18,TRBJ1-1,TGTGCCAGCTCACCACCGCATCAGGGGGTGAACACTGAAGCTTTCTTT,CASSPPHQGVNTEAFF
few,.,TRBV7-7,TRBJ1-5,TGTGCTAGCAGCAAGGACACCAATCAGCCCCAGCATTTT,CASSKDTNQPQHF
few,TRBD2,TRBV15,TRBJ2-2,TGTGCCACCAGCAGAGAAGTGAGCGGGAGTGGCACCGGGGAGCTGTTTTTT,CATSREVSGSGTGELFF
few,TRBD1,TRBV2,TRBJ1-4,TGTGCCAGCAGTGACCCAGGGGGTGAAAAACTGTTTTTT,CASSDPGGEKLFF
.,.,TRBV6-5,TRBJ1-2,TGTGCCAGCAAGGCCGGGGAGGCGAGCAACTATGGCTACACCTTC,CASKAGEASNYGYTF
.,.,TRBV5-1,TRBJ2-1,TGCGCCAGCAGTGAGACGGGGGACTACAATGAGCAGTTCTTC,CASSETGDYNEQFF
few,.,TRBV2,TRBJ1-1,TGTGCCAGCAGTGAAGAGGACAGATGGGCTGAAGCTTTCTTT,CASSEEDRWAEAFF
.,.,TRBV7-9,TRBJ2-3,TGTGCCAGCAGCTTGAACGCGGTGGGGGCCACAGATACGCAGTATTTT,CASSLNAVGATDTQYF
.,.,TRBV9,TRBJ2-2,TGTGCCAGCAGCCCCCGGAGTGGCGGGATCAACACCGGGGAGCTGTTTTTT,CASSPRSGGINTGELFF
few,.,TRBV7-3,TRBJ2-2,TGTGCCAGCCGAATAGCGTGGGACACCGGGGAGCTGTTTTTT,CASRIAWDTGELFF
.,.,TRBV5-1,TRBJ2-7,TGCGCCAGCAGCTACCGGGACACTGGCTACGAGCAGTACTTC,CASSYRDTGYEQYF
.,TRBD2,TRBV7-8,TRBJ2-7,TGTGCCAGCAGCTTACTAGCGGGAGGTACCTACGAGCAGTACTTC,CASSLLAGGTYEQYF
.,TRBD1,TRBV6-5,TRBJ2-7,TGTGCCAGCAGTTACGTGGAACAGGGGGCCAACGAGCAGTACTTC,CASSYVEQGANEQYF
few,.,TRBV27,TRBJ2-7,TGTGCCAGCAGTTTATCGGGAGCGCTCGAGCAGTACTTC,CASSLSGALEQYF
.,TRBD2,TRBV7-2,TRBJ2-3,TGTGCCAGCAGCTCCCAAAGGACTAGCGGGGGGGCACGTGATACGCAGTATTTT,CASSSQRTSGGARDTQYF
many,TRBD1,TRBV18,TRBJ1-5,TGTGCCAGCTCACCGGGACAGTCGGATCAGCCCCAGCATTTT,CASSPGQSDQPQHF
few,.,TRBV5-1,TRBJ2-5,TGCGCCAGCAGCTTGAACCCCAGCCAAGAGACCCAGTACTTC,CASSLNPSQETQYF